This T cell receptor beta chain comes out of a study of blood T cell repertoires in COVID-19. The data were produced by immunoSEQ multiplex PCR, yet TCRdb's version contains in-frame clones alone and is incomplete. Found here are about 15,000 clones, more than 70% of them singletons; the top ten hold roughly 9%. This CDR3 has 16 amino acids. The junction had 9 bases not matched to a gene; V was cut back by 0 bases and J by 7 bases. Per germline, CDR1 SGDLS and CDR2 YYNGEE. The chain combines TRBV9 with TRBJ2-2; 7 positions match TRBD2. The sequenced sample consisted of peripheral blood. This sequence was found in a human donor in a cohort sampled during active COVID-19. DNA of the CDR3: TGTGCCAGCAGCGTAGGCGGGAGACGTTCGGACGGGGAGCTGTTTTTT. Its translation: CASSVGGRRSDGELFF.